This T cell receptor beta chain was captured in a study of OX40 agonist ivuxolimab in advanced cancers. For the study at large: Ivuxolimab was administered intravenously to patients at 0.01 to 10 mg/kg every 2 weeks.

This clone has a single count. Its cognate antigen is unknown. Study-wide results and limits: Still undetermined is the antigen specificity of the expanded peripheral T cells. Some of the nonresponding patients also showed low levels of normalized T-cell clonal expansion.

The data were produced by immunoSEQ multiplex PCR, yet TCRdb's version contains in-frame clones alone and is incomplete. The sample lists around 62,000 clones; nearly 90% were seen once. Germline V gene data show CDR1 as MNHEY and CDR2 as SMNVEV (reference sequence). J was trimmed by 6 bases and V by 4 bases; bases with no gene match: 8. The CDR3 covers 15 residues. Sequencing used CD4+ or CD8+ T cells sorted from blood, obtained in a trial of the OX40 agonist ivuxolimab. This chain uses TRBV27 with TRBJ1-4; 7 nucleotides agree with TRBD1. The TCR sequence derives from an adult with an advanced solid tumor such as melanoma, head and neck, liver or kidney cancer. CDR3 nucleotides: TGTGCCAGCAGTTCTTTGACAGGGCGGGATGAAAAACTGTTTTTT. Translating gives CASSSLTGRDEKLFF. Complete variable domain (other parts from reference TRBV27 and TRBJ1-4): EAQVTQNPRYLITVTGKKLTVTCSQNMNHEYMSWYRQDPGLGLRQIYYSMNVEVTDKGDVPEGYKVSRKEKRNFPLILESPSPNQTSLYFCASSSLTGRDEKLFFGSGTQLSVL.